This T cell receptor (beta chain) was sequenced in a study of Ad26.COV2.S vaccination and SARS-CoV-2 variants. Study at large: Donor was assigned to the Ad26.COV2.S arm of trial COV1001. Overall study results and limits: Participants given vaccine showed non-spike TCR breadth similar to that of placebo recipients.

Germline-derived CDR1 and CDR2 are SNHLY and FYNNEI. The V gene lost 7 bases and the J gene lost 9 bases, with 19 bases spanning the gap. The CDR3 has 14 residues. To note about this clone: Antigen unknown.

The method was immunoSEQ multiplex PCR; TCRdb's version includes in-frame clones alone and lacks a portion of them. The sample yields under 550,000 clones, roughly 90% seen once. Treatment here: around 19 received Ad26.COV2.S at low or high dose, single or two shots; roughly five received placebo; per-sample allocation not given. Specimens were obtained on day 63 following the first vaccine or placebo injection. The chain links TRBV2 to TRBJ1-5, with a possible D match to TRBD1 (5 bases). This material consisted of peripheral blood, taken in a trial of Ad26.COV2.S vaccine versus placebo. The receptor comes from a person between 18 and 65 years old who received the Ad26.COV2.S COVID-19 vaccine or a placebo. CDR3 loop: CASKPVGAAGPQHF. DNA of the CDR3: TGTGCCAGCAAACCGGTAGGGGCCGCCGGGCCCCAGCATTTT.